These 14 T cell receptor beta chains came from one sample sequenced in a study of shared clonotypes between healthy human individuals. This table comes from immunoSEQ multiplex PCR, and its TCRdb copy is limited to in-frame clones, with some not included. Of about 2.4 million clones in the sample, over 85% were seen once. What was sequenced was naive CD4+ T cells from PBMCs. Noted subset: CD45RA+ positively selected. These receptors were taken from a man between 18 and 29 years old in good health. Some clones in this sample may be carry-over from other donors' samples.

The rearrangement uses TRBV4-1 and TRBJ1-3, with D perhaps matching TRBD1 (5 bases). Trimming removed 0 bases from V and 4 bases from J, with 10 bases in between. This CDR3 is 15 amino acids long. Germline CDR1 is MGHRA and CDR2 is YSYEKL. CDR3 region: CASSQDARAGNTIYF. CDR3 nucleotides: TGCGCCAGCAGCCAAGATGCCAGGGCGGGAAACACCATATATTTT.

J is TRBJ1-4 and V is TRBV18, with D hard to call. The CDR3 is made up of 15 amino acids. Trimming left V 1 base short and J 4 bases short, with 10 bases between. CDR1 KGHSH and CDR2 LQKENI come from the germline V gene. The CDR3 is CASSPLAGDNEKLFF. The CDR3 DNA reads as TGTGCCAGCTCACCACTGGCCGGAGATAATGAAAAACTGTTTTTT.

V and J are TRBV14 and TRBJ1-2, with D tentatively TRBD1 (6 bases). Germline values: CDR1 SGHDN, CDR2 FVKESK. V gave up 4 bases and J gave up 1 base, with 16 bases separating them. The CDR3 totals 16 residues. DNA of the CDR3: TGTGCCAGCAGCCCCTTACCCGGACAGATTAACTATGGCTACACCTTC. Translated, it gives CASSPLPGQINYGYTF. Variable domain in full (rest from reference TRBV14 and TRBJ1-2): EAGVTQFPSHSVIEKGQTVTLRCDPISGHDNLYWYRRVMGKEIKFLLHFVKESKQDESGMPNNRFLAERTGGTYSTLKVQPAELEDSGVYFCASSPLPGQINYGYTFGSGTRLTVV.

This chain links TRBV5-5 with TRBJ2-5; D perhaps matches TRBD2 (6 bases). V was pared by 4 bases and J by 5 bases, with 21 bases between. CDR1 SGHKS and CDR2 YYEKEE come from the germline V gene (reference sequence). This CDR3 region has 16 residues. CDR3 loop: CASSLDFGGVQETQYF. DNA for the CDR3: TGTGCCAGCAGCCTGGACTTTGGCGGGGTGCAGGAGACCCAGTACTTC.

The V call is TRBV19, the J call TRBJ2-4, with D unclear. CDR1 and CDR2 (germline): LNHDA, SQIVND (reference sequence). V lost 0 bases, J lost 8 bases, and 14 bases lay in between. The CDR3 has 15 residues. CDR3 loop: CASSIDHISPDIQYF. In nucleotides, the CDR3 is TGTGCCAGTAGTATAGATCACATAAGTCCGGACATTCAGTACTTC.

This chain links TRBV20-1 with TRBJ2-3; possibly TRBD1 for D (5 bases). V lost 1 base and J lost 11, with 10 bases in between. Germline V gene sequence: CDR1 DFQATT, CDR2 SNEGSKA (reference sequence). The CDR3 has 11 residues. The CDR3 DNA sequence: TGCAGTGCTAGAGGACAGAGAGAGCAGTATTTT. Translation: CSARGQREQYF.

A few counts support this clone. The chain couples TRBV7-8 to TRBJ1-5, with D possibly matching TRBD1 (6 bases). V shed 4 bases and J shed 6 bases, with 13 bases lying between them. CDR3 length equals 14 residues. In germline, CDR1 is SGHVS, CDR2 FQNEAQ. This CDR3 is CASSWGTGIQPQHF. For the CDR3, the DNA is TGTGCCAGCAGCTGGGGAACAGGGATTCAGCCCCAGCATTTT.

The rearrangement joins TRBV27 to TRBJ2-2; 9 bases align to TRBD2. Germline assignment: CDR1 MNHEY and CDR2 SMNVEV (reference sequence). Trimming removed 3 bases from V and 1 base from J; junction bases left unmatched: 3. The CDR3 spans 16 residues. The CDR3 nucleotides are TGTGCCAGCAGTTTTTTAGCGGGAGTGAACACCGGGGAGCTGTTTTTT. Its protein is CASSFLAGVNTGELFF.

This sequence joins TRBV19 and TRBJ1-1, with D unresolved. V was shortened by 0 bases and J by 0 bases, with 14 bases between the two germline ends. The CDR3 contains 17 residues. From germline, CDR1 is LNHDA and CDR2 SQIVND (reference sequence). This CDR3 is CASSIERRGNMNTEAFF. The CDR3 bases are TGTGCCAGTAGTATAGAAAGACGGGGAAATATGAACACTGAAGCTTTCTTT.

The CDR3 loop reads CASSSPGTSYEQYF. The CDR3 DNA follows: TGTGCCAGCAGTTCCCCCGGGACGAGCTACGAGCAGTACTTC. This chain links TRBV28 with TRBJ2-7; D tentatively reads TRBD1 or TRBD2 (5 bases each). Trimming pared 4 bases from V and 3 bases from J, leaving 13 bases between. Germline CDR1 reads MDHEN; CDR2 reads SYDVKM. This CDR3 has 14 amino acids.

CDR3 in amino acids: CASRAPGRSTSYGYTF. For the CDR3, the DNA is TGTGCCAGCAGAGCACCGGGACGCTCCACGAGCTATGGCTACACCTTC. This chain uses TRBV11-2 with TRBJ1-2; tentatively, D is TRBD1 (5 bases). This CDR3 has 16 amino acids. V was clipped by 6 bases and J by 4 bases, with 21 bases between them. Germline lookup yields CDR1 SGHAT and CDR2 FQNNGV.

For this clone: Other nucleotide sequences in the sample specify the same CDR3. This sequence joins TRBV5-1 and TRBJ2-7; 8 positions match TRBD2. Germline V gene sequence: CDR1 SGHRS, CDR2 YFSETQ. With 2 bases clipped from V and 0 bases from J, the junction kept 7 bases outside the gene matches. CDR3 length: 16 residues. CDR3 region: CASSFYGRASSYEQYF. CDR3 DNA: TGCGCCAGCAGCTTTTACGGGAGGGCCTCCTCCTACGAGCAGTACTTC.

To note about this clone: Different DNA sequences within this sample yield the same CDR3. DNA for the CDR3: TGTGCCAGCAGCCGCTCTGGGGCCAACGTCCTGACTTTC. Translated: CASSRSGANVLTF. The J gene is TRBJ2-6, the V gene TRBV5-6; D not resolved. V was cut by 4 bases and J by 0 bases, with 2 bases left in between. The CDR3 extends over 13 amino acids. The germline CDR1 and CDR2 sequences are SGHDT and YYEEEE. The whole variable domain, filled in from reference TRBV5-6 and TRBJ2-6, reads DAGVTQSPTHLIKTRGQQVTLRCSPKSGHDTVSWYQQALGQGPQFIFQYYEEEERQRGNFPDRFSGHQFPNYSSELNVNALLLGDSALYLCASSRSGANVLTFGAGSRLTVL.

The V and J genes are TRBV5-1 and TRBJ2-1; 8 bases are a match to TRBD2. Germline CDR1 SGHRS, CDR2 YFSETQ. V shed 4 bases and J 0 bases; nucleotides not matched to a gene: 6. This CDR3 contains 16 residues. The chain's CDR3 is CASSRLARNSYNEQFF. CDR3 DNA: TGCGCCAGCAGCCGACTAGCGAGAAACTCCTACAATGAGCAGTTCTTC.